The sequence of this T cell receptor beta chain was determined in a study of a mutant IDH1 vaccine in newly diagnosed glioma. Across the whole study: Eight vaccinations reached patients in weeks 1, 3, 5, 7, 11, 15, 19 and 23. Patients got their first vaccination 4-6 weeks after radiotherapy alone, or with temozolomide cycles. A 62.5% male, about 38% female split and a mean age of 40.4 years characterized treated patients. Before enrollment, patients got radiotherapy alone, temozolomide alone, or mostly the combination.

The trim removed 6 bases at V and 6 bases at J, leaving 5 bases unmatched. Germline V gene data show CDR1 as LNHDA and CDR2 as SQIVND (reference sequence). The CDR3 loop spans 13 amino acids. Clones were read by immunoSEQ multiplex PCR, and TCRdb kept only the in-frame ones, dropping some. The sample records 70,000 to 95,000 clones, 75% to 90% being singletons. Time point here: week 23, last vaccination. Mutant IDH1 20-mer peptide, at 300 ug, made up each vaccine dose, with topical imiquimod. This clone occurred a few times. Its specificity is unknown. This receptor was obtained from a woman aged 45-65 years with glioma. The source was PBMCs, collected from a glioma patient whose treatment included an IDH1 peptide vaccine. This rearrangement joins TRBV19 to TRBJ1-5; 7 bases are a match to TRBD1. The CDR3 is CASSHDRVQPQHF. The DNA for the CDR3 is TGTGCCAGTAGCCATGACAGGGTTCAGCCCCAGCATTTT.